This TCR beta chain derives from a study of technical replicates of blood from four donors. This CDR3 is 14 amino acids long. Trimming stripped 5 bases from V and 1 base from J, with 11 bases between. Per the germline V gene, CDR1 is MNHEY and CDR2 is SMNVEV (reference sequence). Sequenced by immunoSEQ multiplex PCR; TCRdb stores in-frame clones only, minus some. The sample records 68,000 or so clones, roughly 90% being singletons. The TCR comes from a human donor in good health. Some clones in this sample may be carry-over from other donors' samples. The rearrangement joins TRBV27 to TRBJ1-1; D remains ambiguous. Sequenced sample: PBMCs. CDR3 nucleotide sequence: TGTGCCAGCAGTCTGCTTGATAGGAACACTGAAGCTTTCTTT. Translation: CASSLLDRNTEAFF.